Sequencing of this T cell receptor beta chain was carried out in a study of shared clonotypes between healthy human individuals. A remark on this clone: Its antigen remains unknown.

CDR3 length: 12 amino acids. The V gene's germline CDR1 is SGHTA and CDR2 FQGNSA. V lost 0 bases, J lost 5 bases, and 5 bases lay in between. There were only Caucasian adults among the donors, and all lived in Nashville, Tennessee. TCRdb's table, derived via immunoSEQ multiplex PCR, lists solely in-frame clones and lacks some. The table records under 1,100,000 clones, more than 65% of them present only once. Study-level results: Few donors limited the genetic and exposure-history diversity represented.

The chain has TRBV7-2 and TRBJ2-7; D is unclear. This clonotype was obtained from a man aged 18 to 29 in good health. Sequenced material: memory CD4+ T cells sorted from blood. This sample's subset: CD45RA-negative fraction. This CDR3 reads CASSLAQHEQYF. CDR3 DNA: TGTGCCAGCAGCTTAGCACAGCACGAGCAGTACTTC.